These 32 T cell receptor beta chains were all obtained from the same sample, sequenced in a study of response to subunit inactivated influenza vaccine. Via MiXCR, TCRdb re-called the RT-PCR reads, giving one row per CDR3 protein. The sample holds around 650,000 distinct CDR3 sequences; 15% to 19% are singletons and the top ten take 11%. The sample in question was PBMCs from blood, obtained roughly 13 days after vaccination. The receptors derive from a man aged 50 or older who received an inactivated influenza vaccine.

This clonotype occurred many times. The rearrangement uses TRBV20-1 and TRBJ2-1; 15 nucleotides match TRBD2. Germline CDR1 reads DFQATT; CDR2 reads SNEGSKA (reference sequence). CDR3 length: 15 amino acids. Trimming took 5 bases from V and 8 from J; bases not matched to a gene: 7. In DNA, the CDR3 is TGCAGTGCTGGCGGGACTAGCGGGGGGTGGGATGAGCAGTTCTTC. Translating gives CSAGGTSGGWDEQFF.

This sequence joins TRBV20-1 and TRBJ2-6, with 10 bases lining up with TRBD1. Germline CDR1 DFQATT, CDR2 SNEGSKA (reference sequence). Trimming cost V 6 bases and J 0 bases; bases outside gene matches: 11. The CDR3 covers 18 residues. The CDR3 coding sequence is TGCAGTGCCCGATCCGGGACAGGGGTTTCCTCTGGGGCCAACGTCCTGACTTTC. This sequence encodes CSARSGTGVSSGANVLTF.

This clonotype occurred a few times. The chain couples TRBV7-6 to TRBJ2-1, with D perhaps TRBD1 (6 bases). The CDR3 is 15 amino acids. V lost 2 bases and J 9 bases, leaving 17 bases between the germline ends. CDR1 SGHVS and CDR2 FNYEAQ come from the germline V gene. The CDR3 coding sequence is TGTGCCAGCAGCTTAACTCCAGGGACAACGGGTGAGCAGTTCTTC. Residues: CASSLTPGTTGEQFF. Drawing the rest from reference TRBV7-6 and TRBJ2-1, the complete variable domain is GAGVSQSPRYKVTKRGQDVALRCDPISGHVSLYWYRQALGQGPEFLTYFNYEAQQDKSGLPNDRFSAERPEGSISTLTIQRTEQRDSAMYRCASSLTPGTTGEQFFGPGTRLTVL.

The chain is built from TRBV12-3 or TRBV12-4 and TRBJ2-5, with TRBD1 identical over 7 bases. The CDR3 consists of 13 residues. Germline trimming cut 4 bases from V and 6 bases from J; bases unmatched to any gene: 5. This CDR3 reads CASSSRQGQTQYF. The DNA of the CDR3 is TGTGCCAGCAGTTCTAGACAGGGCCAGACCCAGTACTTC.

The V call is TRBV20-1, the J call TRBJ2-1; TRBD2 agrees at 7 bases. Germline CDR1 reads DFQATT; CDR2 reads SNEGSKA (reference sequence). CDR3 length: 16 amino acids. Trimming at V came to 0 bases and at J to 9 bases, leaving 14 bases not matched to a gene. The CDR3 sequence: CSARDFTGGSGVEQFF. The CDR3, as DNA: TGCAGTGCTAGAGATTTTACTGGCGGGAGTGGGGTTGAGCAGTTCTTC.

This clonotype was picked up many times. V and J are TRBV12-3 or TRBV12-4 and TRBJ1-5; D gene ambiguous. This CDR3 comprises 14 residues. V was clipped by 6 bases and J by 1 base, with 10 bases between them. The CDR3 here is CASSLDGSNQPQHF. The CDR3 bases are TGTGCCAGCAGCCTTGACGGGAGCAATCAGCCCCAGCATTTT.

This clonotype has ten or more counts. The DNA for the CDR3 is TGCGCCAGCAGCTTGGCTTTGGGGGTCAACGCAGATACGCAGTATTTT. This translates into CASSLALGVNADTQYF. The chain uses TRBV5-1 and TRBJ2-3; tentatively, D is TRBD1 or TRBD2 (5 bases each). CDR1 is SGHRS, CDR2 YFSETQ, per germline. V was cut by 0 bases and J by 4 bases, with 15 bases left in between. This CDR3 is built from 16 residues.

At least ten counts were recorded for this clonotype. The rearrangement joins TRBV20-1 to TRBJ2-7, with TRBD2 matching over 12 bases. The CDR3 is 16 amino acids. Germline CDR1 and CDR2: DFQATT and SNEGSKA (reference sequence). V lost 3 bases, J lost 4 bases, and 10 bases stayed unmatched. The CDR3 DNA follows: TGCAGTGCTAGTGAACCCCGACTAGCGGGAGAGTACGAGCAGTACTTC. Translated: CSASEPRLAGEYEQYF.

This clonotype was picked up many times. The V call is TRBV7-2, the J call TRBJ1-6, with D possibly TRBD1 on 5 matching bases. The germline V gene encodes CDR1 SGHTA and CDR2 FQGNSA. CDR3 size: 14 residues. The V gene lost 8 bases and the J gene lost 8 bases, with 16 bases spanning the gap. This CDR3 reads CASGTAAVDSPLHF. In nucleotides, the CDR3 is TGTGCCAGCGGGACTGCCGCCGTCGATTCACCCCTCCACTTT.

This clonotype was observed a handful of times. V gene TRBV20-1 combines with J gene TRBJ2-5, with a weak D call TRBD1 (6 bases). The ends were cut back, 5 bases at V and 5 bases at J, with 15 bases in the middle. Germline CDR1 reads DFQATT; CDR2 reads SNEGSKA (reference sequence). CDR3 size: 13 residues. The CDR3 nucleotides read TGCAGTGCTCCTACTACAGGGCGGGAGACCCAGTACTTC. It specifies CSAPTTGRETQYF.

This clonotype occurred many times. The chain carries TRBV12-3 or TRBV12-4 and TRBJ2-7; TRBD2 matches at 8 bases. V lost 3 bases, J lost 1 base, and 8 bases stayed unmatched. CDR3 length: 16 residues. The CDR3 reads CASSFTPSGRSYEQYF. The DNA for the CDR3 is TGTGCCAGCAGTTTCACGCCTAGCGGGCGATCCTACGAGCAGTACTTC.

The chain combines TRBV20-1 with TRBJ2-1, with 14 bases aligning to TRBD2. The CDR3 is made up of 15 amino acids. V shed 1 base and J 8 bases; nucleotides not matched to a gene: 4. Germline CDR1 DFQATT, CDR2 SNEGSKA (reference sequence). CDR3 amino acids: CSARVGTSGSYEQFF. The CDR3 DNA reads as TGCAGTGCTAGAGTTGGGACTAGCGGGAGTTATGAGCAGTTCTTC.

This clonotype was observed a handful of times. The chain uses TRBV27 and TRBJ1-5; D unclear. The germline CDR1 and CDR2 sequences are MNHEY and SMNVEV (reference sequence). The CDR3 has 13 residues. V lost 1 base and J 1 base, leaving 2 bases between the germline ends. This CDR3 reads CASSLLSNQPQHF. As DNA, the CDR3 is TGTGCCAGCAGTTTATTAAGCAATCAGCCCCAGCATTTT.

The chain links TRBV29-1 to TRBJ2-3; D remains unclear. The germline gives CDR1 SQVTM, CDR2 ANQGSEA. The V gene lost 5 bases and the J gene lost 4 bases, with 13 bases spanning the gap. There are 13 residues in the CDR3. In nucleotides, the CDR3 is TGCAGCGTTCATCTGATTTATGCAGATACGCAGTATTTT. Translating gives CSVHLIYADTQYF.

This clonotype was detected only a few times. The rearrangement uses TRBV6-1 and TRBJ2-1; 10 bases map to TRBD1. V lost 6 bases and J lost 9; bases outside the gene matches: 11. The germline gives CDR1 MNHNS, CDR2 SASEGT. CDR3 size: 15 residues. The CDR3 sequence is CASSLTGGGIGEQFF. The CDR3 DNA reads as TGTGCCAGCAGCCTGACAGGGGGCGGCATCGGTGAGCAGTTCTTC.

V is TRBV7-8 and J is TRBJ2-5, with D unclear. CDR3 length: 17 residues. V lost 1 base to trimming and J lost 0 bases, with 15 bases between them. CDR1 SGHVS and CDR2 FQNEAQ come from the germline V gene. The CDR3, as DNA: TGTGCCAGCAGCTTAGAGGCCATTCAAATGTACCAAGAGACCCAGTACTTC. It yields the protein CASSLEAIQMYQETQYF.

The rearrangement joins TRBV2 to TRBJ2-3, with TRBD2 matching over 10 bases. Per the germline V gene, CDR1 is SNHLY and CDR2 is FYNNEI. With 7 bases clipped from V and 5 bases from J, the junction kept 0 bases outside the gene matches. This CDR3 has 12 amino acids. The CDR3: CASIAGGDTQYF. The CDR3, as DNA: TGTGCCAGCATAGCGGGGGGAGATACGCAGTATTTT.

The chain uses TRBV6-2 or TRBV6-3 and TRBJ2-3; tentatively, D is TRBD2 (6 bases). Trimming took off 0 bases at V and 1 base at J, with 14 bases between the two ends. The CDR3 contains 17 residues. Germline values: CDR1 MNHEY, CDR2 SVGEGT. The CDR3 DNA follows: TGTGCCAGCAGTTACTCGGGTACTAGCATTCGCACAGATACGCAGTATTTT. Its translation is CASSYSGTSIRTDTQYF.

This clonotype was picked up many times. CDR3 residues: CASSLKGSYEQYF. The CDR3 DNA follows: TGTGCCAGCAGTTTAAAAGGGTCCTACGAGCAGTACTTC. The V and J genes are TRBV27 and TRBJ2-7; the D is unclear. Germline loops: CDR1 MNHEY, CDR2 SMNVEV (reference sequence). V was cut by 2 bases and J by 1 base, with 6 bases left in between. The length of the CDR3 is 13 residues.

The J gene is TRBJ2-1, the V gene TRBV24-1, with 12 bases that match TRBD2. CDR1 KGHDR and CDR2 SFDVKD come from the germline V gene. V shed 3 bases, J shed 4 bases, and the junction held 6 bases outside the gene matches. The CDR3 length is 17 residues. CDR3 sequence reads: CATSDARTSGIYNEQFF. The CDR3 bases are TGTGCCACCAGTGATGCTAGGACTAGCGGGATTTACAATGAGCAGTTCTTC.

This clonotype was detected only a few times. The chain couples TRBV5-6 to TRBJ2-2; the D is unclear. The CDR3 loop spans 12 amino acids. The germline V and J ends were trimmed by 4 bases and 8 bases, with 9 bases remaining between them. The germline V gene encodes CDR1 SGHDT and CDR2 YYEEEE. The CDR3 DNA reads TGTGCCAGCAGCATTAGTGTGGGGGAGCTGTTTTTT. Translated, it gives CASSISVGELFF.

This clonotype was seen a handful of times. This sequence joins TRBV20-1 and TRBJ2-5; D uncertain. CDR1 is DFQATT, CDR2 SNEGSKA, per germline (reference sequence). The CDR3 is 14 residues long. The V end lost 5 bases, the J end lost 5 bases, and 18 bases lay between the germline ends. The CDR3 reads CSAFLPQGLETQYF. In nucleotides, the CDR3 is TGCAGTGCTTTCCTCCCGCAAGGGTTGGAGACCCAGTACTTC.

The rearrangement joins TRBV20-1 to TRBJ2-4; D may be TRBD2 (5 bases). The V gene lost 3 bases and the J gene lost 0 bases, with 12 bases spanning the gap. This CDR3 region has 15 residues. The germline V gene encodes CDR1 DFQATT and CDR2 SNEGSKA (reference sequence). Here the CDR3 reads CSASRTLLAKNIQYF. The DNA of the CDR3 is TGCAGTGCTAGTAGGACTCTCCTAGCCAAAAACATTCAGTACTTC.

This clonotype showed up just a few times. The chain links TRBV12-3 or TRBV12-4 to TRBJ1-1, with D maybe TRBD1 (5 bases). The CDR3 contains 15 residues. The V and J ends lost 5 bases and 3 bases respectively, with 16 bases between them. CDR3 loop: CASSIPGREDTEAFF. CDR3 bases: TGTGCCAGCAGTATACCAGGGAGGGAAGACACTGAAGCTTTCTTT.

This clonotype was counted ten times or more. The chain has TRBV4-1 and TRBJ2-3; TRBD1 aligns across 10 bases. This CDR3 is 17 amino acids long. V lost 0 bases to trimming and J lost 2 bases; unmatched junction nucleotides: 5. CDR1 and CDR2 (germline): MGHRA, YSYEKL. In nucleotides, the CDR3 is TGCGCCAGCAGCCAAGAGGCTGGGACAGGGGTCACAGATACGCAGTATTTT. Encoded protein: CASSQEAGTGVTDTQYF.

In its sample, this clonotype was seen a few times. The genes are TRBV7-6 and TRBJ2-1, with 8 bases matching TRBD2. Germline assignment: CDR1 SGHVS and CDR2 FNYEAQ. This CDR3 contains 17 residues. V shed 3 bases, J shed 7 bases, and the junction held 14 bases outside the gene matches. The CDR3 loop is CASSFGQAGDSWNEQFF. The CDR3 bases are TGTGCCAGCAGCTTCGGCCAAGCGGGGGACTCTTGGAATGAGCAGTTCTTC.

This sequence joins TRBV5-1 and TRBJ2-5, with unresolved D. The germline gives CDR1 SGHRS, CDR2 YFSETQ. V was clipped by 5 bases and J by 5 bases, with 16 bases between them. CDR3 length equals 14 residues. The CDR3 region is CASRGSQSVETQYF. CDR3 nucleotide sequence: TGCGCCAGCAGAGGCAGCCAGTCCGTCGAGACCCAGTACTTC.

This chain connects TRBV4-1 to TRBJ2-7; TRBD1 matches at 8 bases. Germline V lookup: CDR1 MGHRA, CDR2 YSYEKL. The CDR3 runs to 15 residues. V gave up 3 bases and J gave up 0 bases; unmatched junction bases: 4. The CDR3 region is CASSQVGQVSYEQYF. In nucleotides, the CDR3 is TGCGCCAGCAGCCAGGTGGGACAGGTCTCCTACGAGCAGTACTTC.

This chain uses TRBV28 with TRBJ2-7; perhaps D is TRBD1 or TRBD2 (6 bases each). The CDR3 length is 13 residues. Trimming removed 6 bases from V and 3 bases from J, with 12 bases in between. CDR1 MDHEN and CDR2 SYDVKM come from the germline V gene. CDR3 sequence (DNA): TGTGCCAGCAGGCGGGGACACCTCTACGAGCAGTACTTC. Translation: CASRRGHLYEQYF.

This clonotype showed up just a few times. This chain links TRBV20-1 with TRBJ2-5; D perhaps matches TRBD2 (5 bases). Germline V gene sequence: CDR1 DFQATT, CDR2 SNEGSKA (reference sequence). The V gene lost 1 base and the J gene lost 5 bases, with 11 bases spanning the gap. This CDR3 is 13 amino acids long. The CDR3 sequence is CSARVLGVETQYF. In DNA, the CDR3 is TGCAGTGCTAGAGTACTAGGAGTCGAGACCCAGTACTTC.

This chain uses TRBV12-3 or TRBV12-4 with TRBJ2-7, with D perhaps TRBD1 or TRBD2 (5 bases each). Trimming removed 0 bases from V and 6 bases from J, with 12 bases in between. CDR3 length: 14 amino acids. CDR3 amino acids: CASSLARDLGEQYF. DNA of the CDR3: TGTGCCAGCAGTTTAGCCAGGGACCTGGGCGAGCAGTACTTC.

V is TRBV20-1 and J is TRBJ2-2; TRBD2 matches 8 bases. The CDR3 totals 15 residues. Germline V gene data show CDR1 as DFQATT and CDR2 as SNEGSKA (reference sequence). The V and J ends lost 6 bases and 5 bases, in that order; junction bases with no gene match: 11. CDR3 DNA sequence: TGCAGTGCCCGAGGGAGCGGGAGACCGACCGGGGAGCTGTTTTTT. Amino acids: CSARGSGRPTGELFF.